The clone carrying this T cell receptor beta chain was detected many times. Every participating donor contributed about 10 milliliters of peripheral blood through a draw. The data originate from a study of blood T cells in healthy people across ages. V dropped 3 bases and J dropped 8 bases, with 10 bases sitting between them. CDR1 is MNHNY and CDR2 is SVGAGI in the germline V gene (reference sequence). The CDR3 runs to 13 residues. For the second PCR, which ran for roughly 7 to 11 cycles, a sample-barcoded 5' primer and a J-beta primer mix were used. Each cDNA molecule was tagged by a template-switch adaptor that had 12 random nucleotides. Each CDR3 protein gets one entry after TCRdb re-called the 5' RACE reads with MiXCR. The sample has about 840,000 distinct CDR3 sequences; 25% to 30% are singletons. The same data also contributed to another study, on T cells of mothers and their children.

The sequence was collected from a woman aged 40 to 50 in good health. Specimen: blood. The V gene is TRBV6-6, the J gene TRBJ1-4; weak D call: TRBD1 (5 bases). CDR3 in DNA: TGTGCCAGCAGTTATCAGGGAAAGGAAAAACTGTTTTTT. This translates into CASSYQGKEKLFF.